This TCR beta chain was captured by sequencing in a study of regulatory T cells in long-lasting Graves disease. Construction of the TCR beta libraries employed iRepertoire HTBI primers in conjunction with Arm-PCR of CDR3 regions. TCRdb redid the calling of the multiplex PCR reads with MiXCR, one entry per CDR3 protein. The sample lists around 500,000 distinct CDR3 sequences; about 16% were seen once. V trimming: 5 bases; J trimming: 7 bases; junction bases outside the gene matches: 9. Germline V gene lookup returns CDR1 DFQATT and CDR2 SNEGSKA (reference sequence). This CDR3 spans 14 amino acids. Time point here: newly diagnosed GD, antithyroid drugs for less than 3 months. From PBMCs, RNA was extracted and then used to make the TCR library. Overall study results and limits: Patients with persistent Graves' had lower TCR diversity than newly diagnosed patients.

This clonotype was seen at least ten times. Its target is not known. These data were also reused for a study on T cells in Graves' hyperthyroidism and ophthalmopathy. From that report: The HTBI primer set was used in a first-round RT-PCR of the TCR CDR3. Ophthalmopathy was model-predicted a median around 6.1 months pre-onset.

Sample: peripheral blood mononuclear cells (PBMCs), taken at new diagnosis, from a patient treated with antithyroid drugs. The receptor's source is a woman aged 35-65 years with Graves disease. The genes are TRBV20-1 and TRBJ2-1; 9 bases are a match to TRBD1. The CDR3 sequence: CSAYRQGVGNEQFF. The CDR3 DNA sequence: TGCAGTGCTTACCGACAGGGGGTAGGGAATGAGCAGTTCTTC.